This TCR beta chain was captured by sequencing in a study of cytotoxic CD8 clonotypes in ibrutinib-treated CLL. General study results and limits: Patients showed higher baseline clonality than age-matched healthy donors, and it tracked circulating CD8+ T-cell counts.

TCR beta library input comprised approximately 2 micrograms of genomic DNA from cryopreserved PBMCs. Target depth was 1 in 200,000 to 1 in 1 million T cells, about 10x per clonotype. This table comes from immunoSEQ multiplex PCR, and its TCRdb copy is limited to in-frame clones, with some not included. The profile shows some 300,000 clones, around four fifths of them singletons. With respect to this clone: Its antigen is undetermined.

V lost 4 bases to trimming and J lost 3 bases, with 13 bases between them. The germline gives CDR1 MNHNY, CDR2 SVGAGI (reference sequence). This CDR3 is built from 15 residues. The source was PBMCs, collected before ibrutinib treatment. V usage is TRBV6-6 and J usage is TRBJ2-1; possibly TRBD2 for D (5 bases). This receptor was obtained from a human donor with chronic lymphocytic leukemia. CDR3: CASSLERTHYNEQFF. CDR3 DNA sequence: TGTGCCAGCAGTTTGGAGCGGACCCACTACAATGAGCAGTTCTTC.